This T cell receptor (beta chain) emerged from a study of T cell responses to AZD1222 COVID-19 vaccine. Study summary: Timing groups of about 4 and about 12 weeks for second doses were pooled. Overall study results and limits: Close to half of all spike-specific TCRs reportedly target regions of the variants that are unmutated. The study identified only five or six AZD1222 recipients as seropositive at baseline. In a largely white British group with more females than males, clonal diversity was possibly underestimated.

A remark on this clone: The antigen is not known.

Profiling relied on immunoSEQ multiplex PCR, and the TCRdb table lists in-frame clones only, not all of them. Counted here are about 110,000 clones, approximately 91% occurring once; the ten biggest clones make up roughly 7%. The sample consisted of peripheral blood, taken on day 0 of AZD1222 vaccination. The source is an adult in good health.

In DNA form, the CDR3 reads TGTGCCAGCAGCTTAGACGAGGGATTCAATCAGCCCCAGCATTTT. Amino acids: CASSLDEGFNQPQHF. V usage is TRBV7-6 and J usage is TRBJ1-5; no clear D. CDR3 length: 15 amino acids. Trimming stripped 1 base from V and 3 bases from J, with 10 bases between. The germline V gene has CDR1 SGHVS and CDR2 FNYEAQ.